Detailed here is one T cell receptor beta chain. Antigen specificity is unknown. As to time point: week 47, end of study. A single vaccine dose contained 300 ug of mutant IDH1 20-mer peptide, and topical imiquimod was used with it. These data belong to a study of a mutant IDH1 vaccine in newly diagnosed glioma. Libraries were prepared by immunoSEQ multiplex PCR; TCRdb keeps only in-frame clonotypes and omits some of them. The table lists roughly 34,000 clones, approximately 87% of them singletons. The CDR3 consists of 14 residues. V was clipped by 8 bases and J by 0 bases, with 11 bases between them. Germline lookup yields CDR1 SGHTA and CDR2 FQGNSA.

This TCR was recovered from a woman in her twenties or thirties with glioma. The rearrangement links TRBV7-2 to TRBJ2-1, with D unresolved. The input for sequencing was PBMCs, taken from a glioma patient whose treatment included an IDH1 peptide vaccine. The CDR3, as DNA: TGTGCCAGCGGGTCCTATGGCTCCTACAATGAGCAGTTCTTC. It specifies CASGSYGSYNEQFF.